Below, 15 T cell receptor beta chains from the same sample are listed, as sequenced in a study of OX40 agonist ivuxolimab in advanced cancers. Data came from immunoSEQ multiplex PCR; TCRdb stores just in-frame clones and leaves some out. The sample contains some 57,000 clones, approximately 90% of which appear only once. The sequencing used CD4+ or CD8+ T cells sorted from blood, collected in a trial of the OX40 agonist ivuxolimab. The receptors here all came from an adult with an advanced solid tumor such as melanoma, head and neck, liver or kidney cancer.

The chain uses TRBV7-9 and TRBJ2-7; D not certain. Between the trimmed V and J ends, which lost 4 bases and 3 bases, there was a span of 4 bases. The CDR3 totals 11 residues. The germline gives CDR1 SEHNR, CDR2 FQNEAQ (reference sequence). CDR3 in DNA: TGTGCCAGCAGCTCGATCTACGAGCAGTACTTC. Translation gives CASSSIYEQYF.

This clone was seen only once. This chain links TRBV7-8 with TRBJ1-4; TRBD1 is a possible D gene (6 bases). The germline V and J ends were trimmed by 5 bases and 7 bases, with 17 bases remaining between them. The length of the CDR3 is 15 residues. Germline V CDR1 and CDR2: SGHVS, FQNEAQ. The CDR3 loop is CASSPHTRGGEKLFF. CDR3 nucleotide sequence: TGTGCCAGCAGCCCACATACCAGGGGCGGTGAAAAACTGTTTTTT.

The CDR3 spells CASSIDRATDTQYF. The CDR3 DNA follows: TGTGCCAGTAGTATAGACAGGGCCACAGATACGCAGTATTTT. V and J are TRBV19 and TRBJ2-3; D is possibly TRBD1 (5 bases). Germline assignment: CDR1 LNHDA and CDR2 SQIVND (reference sequence). This CDR3 is 14 amino acids long. Trimming removed 0 bases from V and 2 bases from J, with 6 bases in between.

The chain combines TRBV7-9 with TRBJ2-3; D may be TRBD2 (6 bases). The CDR3 is 17 amino acids. In germline, CDR1 is SEHNR, CDR2 FQNEAQ (reference sequence). V was shortened by 1 base and J by 4 bases, with 18 bases between the two germline ends. CDR3 sequence: CASSLGSRDKLADTQYF. Written as DNA, the CDR3 is TGTGCCAGCAGCTTAGGTTCGCGGGATAAGCTGGCAGATACGCAGTATTTT.

This chain joins TRBV7-3 and TRBJ2-1; either TRBD1 or TRBD2 may supply D (5 bases each). Germline loops: CDR1 SGHTA, CDR2 FQGTGA. This CDR3 is built from 16 residues. Trimming took off 1 base at V and 5 bases at J, with 15 bases between the two ends. This chain's CDR3 is CASSLRGRMQDNEQFF. CDR3 sequence (DNA): TGTGCCAGCAGCTTAAGGGGACGGATGCAGGACAATGAGCAGTTCTTC.

The gene calls are TRBV28 and TRBJ1-4, with 7 nucleotides matching TRBD1. Germline V lookup: CDR1 MDHEN, CDR2 SYDVKM. CDR3 length equals 14 residues. Trimming cost V 6 bases and J 8 bases; bases outside gene matches: 9. CDR3 DNA: TGTGCCAGCAGACAAGGGGGCGCCCGAGAAAAACTGTTTTTT. Amino acid sequence: CASRQGGAREKLFF. The full variable domain, rest sourced from reference TRBV28 and TRBJ1-4, is DVKVTQSSRYLVKRTGEKVFLECVQDMDHENMFWYRQDPGLGLRLIYFSYDVKMKEKGDIPEGYSVSREKKERFSLILESASTNQTSMYLCASRQGGAREKLFFGSGTQLSVL.

This sequence joins TRBV30 and TRBJ2-1, with 14 bases lining up with TRBD2. The germline CDR1 and CDR2 sequences are GTSNPN and SVGIG (reference sequence). The CDR3 extends over 15 amino acids. J gave up 8 bases and V 4 bases, and 7 bases lay outside the gene matches. CDR3 in amino acids: CAWTTGTSGSYEQFF. The DNA for the CDR3 is TGTGCCTGGACAACCGGGACTAGCGGGAGTTATGAGCAGTTCTTC.

This clone came up a few times. The rearrangement joins TRBV5-1 to TRBJ2-3; D is unresolved. Germline lookup yields CDR1 SGHRS and CDR2 YFSETQ. V shed 0 bases and J shed 6 bases, with 14 bases lying between them. The CDR3 consists of 15 residues. Written as DNA, the CDR3 is TGCGCCAGCAGCTTGGAAGGTGGATTTTGGGATACGCAGTATTTT. Residues: CASSLEGGFWDTQYF.

V and J are TRBV4-3 and TRBJ2-7, with D perhaps TRBD2 (5 bases). V gave up 4 bases and J gave up 1 base, with 11 bases separating them. Germline CDR1 reads LGHNA; CDR2 reads YSLEER. The length of the CDR3 is 14 residues. The CDR3 DNA reads TGCGCCAGCAGCCGAGGGCCGCGGTCCTACGAGCAGTACTTC. It is translated as CASSRGPRSYEQYF.

This rearrangement joins TRBV28 to TRBJ1-1; 9 nucleotides agree with TRBD1. This CDR3 region has 16 residues. The J segment lost 6 bases and the V segment lost 5 bases, leaving 13 bases of the junction unmatched. Germline V gives CDR1 MDHEN, CDR2 SYDVKM. The CDR3 reads CASSPYRTGEAPEAFF. Written as DNA, the CDR3 is TGTGCCAGCAGTCCATACAGGACAGGGGAGGCCCCTGAAGCTTTCTTT.

The gene calls are TRBV4-2 and TRBJ1-1; unclear D gene. The CDR3 extends over 14 amino acids. The V end was cut by 0 bases, the J end by 1 base, with 6 bases between. Germline CDR1 LGHNA, CDR2 YNFKEQ. The CDR3 nucleotides read TGTGCCAGCAGCCAAGATAATCGGAACACTGAAGCTTTCTTT. As protein: CASSQDNRNTEAFF.

This chain links TRBV7-2 with TRBJ1-1; no reliable D call. The CDR3 has 13 residues. Germline V lookup: CDR1 SGHTA, CDR2 FQGNSA. The V end was cut by 5 bases, the J end by 1 base, with 8 bases between. In DNA form, the CDR3 reads TGTGCCAGCAGCCTCCAGGAGAACACTGAAGCTTTCTTT. Its protein is CASSLQENTEAFF.

The chain is built from TRBV7-9 and TRBJ2-7; possible D gene TRBD2, 6 bases. The CDR3 is 15 amino acids. Trimming took 0 bases from V and 3 from J, leaving 12 bases between them. Per the germline V gene, CDR1 is SEHNR and CDR2 is FQNEAQ (reference sequence). The CDR3 bases are TGTGCCAGCAGCTTAGCTGGTAGCGGAGGCTACGAGCAGTACTTC. It specifies CASSLAGSGGYEQYF.

The chain has TRBV5-6 and TRBJ2-1; weak D call: TRBD2 (5 bases). V was pared by 1 base and J by 8 bases, with 13 bases between. The CDR3 is 14 amino acids. The germline V gene has CDR1 SGHDT and CDR2 YYEEEE. CDR3 loop: CASSLSPSSDEQFF. The CDR3 region has the DNA TGTGCCAGCAGCTTGAGCCCTAGCTCCGATGAGCAGTTCTTC.

The V gene is TRBV15, the J gene TRBJ1-3; D is perhaps TRBD1 (5 bases). CDR3 length: 15 amino acids. CDR1 is LNHNV and CDR2 is YYDKDF in the germline V gene (reference sequence). Trimming stripped 5 bases from V and 0 bases from J, with 11 bases between. CDR3 in DNA: TGTGCCACCAGCCGAGGGACTGTCTCTGGAAACACCATATATTTT. Translated, it gives CATSRGTVSGNTIYF.